The 21 T cell receptor beta chains below come from one sample, sequenced in a study of CD8 T cells in ankylosing spondylitis. Study-level results: Ankylosing spondylitis blood seemed to carry a telltale TCR beta motif made of several highly homologous variants.

These receptors' antigens are unknown. TCRdb fed the 5' RACE reads into MiXCR, producing one record per CDR3 protein. The sample holds some 800,000 distinct CDR3 sequences, about 11% seen once. Sequenced sample: blood, either unsorted or a sorted T cell fraction (not recorded which). Receptors were obtained from a male donor with ankylosing spondylitis.

This clonotype was observed a handful of times. The rearrangement uses TRBV5-1 and TRBJ2-1; the match to TRBD2 covers 9 bases. Unmatched junction bases numbered 15, after V lost 4 bases and J lost 7 bases. CDR1 is SGHRS and CDR2 is YFSETQ in the germline V gene. This CDR3 has 17 residues. The CDR3 sequence is CASSPLPRTSAYNEQFF. The CDR3 DNA follows: TGCGCCAGCAGCCCCCTTCCCCGGACTAGCGCTTATAATGAGCAGTTCTTC. Drawing the rest from reference TRBV5-1 and TRBJ2-1, the complete variable domain is KAGVTQTPRYLIKTRGQQVTLSCSPISGHRSVSWYQQTPGQGLQFLFEYFSETQRNKGNFPGRFSGRQFSNSRSEMNVSTLELGDSALYLCASSPLPRTSAYNEQFFGPGTRLTVL.

This sequence joins TRBV5-1 and TRBJ2-1; perhaps TRBD2 as D (6 bases). Trimming pared 3 bases from V and 3 bases from J, leaving 13 bases between. The CDR3 consists of 15 residues. From germline, CDR1 is SGHRS and CDR2 YFSETQ. The CDR3 here is CASSSSTSYYNEQFF. The CDR3 DNA reads TGCGCCAGCAGCTCGTCGACTAGTTACTACAATGAGCAGTTCTTC. Together with reference TRBV5-1 and TRBJ2-1, the CDR3 gives the full variable domain: KAGVTQTPRYLIKTRGQQVTLSCSPISGHRSVSWYQQTPGQGLQFLFEYFSETQRNKGNFPGRFSGRQFSNSRSEMNVSTLELGDSALYLCASSSSTSYYNEQFFGPGTRLTVL.

The table lists this clonotype with many counts. The genes are TRBV5-1 and TRBJ1-1; 9 bases agree with TRBD1. V was pared by 6 bases and J by 1 base, with 4 bases of the junction left unmatched. The CDR3 consists of 14 residues. Germline V lookup: CDR1 SGHRS, CDR2 YFSETQ. The CDR3 nucleotides are TGCGCCAGCAAACGGGACAGGGAGAACACTGAAGCTTTCTTT. Protein product: CASKRDRENTEAFF.

Many counts were recorded for this clonotype. The CDR3 reads CSAQGQGAREQYF. In DNA, the CDR3 is TGCAGTGCCCAAGGACAGGGGGCCCGCGAGCAGTACTTC. The V and J genes are TRBV20-1 and TRBJ2-7; 11 bases map to TRBD1. The CDR3 length is 13 residues. With 6 bases clipped from V and 6 bases from J, the junction kept 7 bases outside the gene matches. Germline CDR1 DFQATT, CDR2 SNEGSKA (reference sequence).

This clonotype came up a few times. The gene calls are TRBV20-1 and TRBJ2-5; a possible D gene is TRBD1 (5 bases). The CDR3 runs to 12 residues. The germline CDR1 and CDR2 sequences are DFQATT and SNEGSKA (reference sequence). CDR3: CSPWGRQETQYF. CDR3 coding DNA: TGCAGCCCTTGGGGCCGTCAAGAGACCCAGTACTTC.

This clonotype was detected many times. In DNA form, the CDR3 reads TGTGCCAGCAGTTCGGGACAGGGCTATAGCAATCAGCCCCAGCATTTT. It codes for CASSSGQGYSNQPQHF. The J gene is TRBJ1-5, the V gene TRBV12-3 or TRBV12-4; 9 nucleotides agree with TRBD1. The CDR3 consists of 16 residues. V trimming: 4 bases; J trimming: 0 bases; junction bases outside the gene matches: 4.

This clonotype was counted a few times. The chain uses TRBV9 and TRBJ2-4; 9 bases are a match to TRBD2. The CDR3 contains 14 residues. After removal of 1 base from V and 6 bases from J, the junction contained 2 bases not matched to a gene. Germline-derived CDR1 and CDR2 are SGDLS and YYNGEE. Here the CDR3 reads CASSVSSGVNIQYF. CDR3 nucleotides: TGTGCCAGCAGCGTATCTAGCGGGGTAAACATTCAGTACTTC.

This clonotype was found once. This chain joins TRBV6-2 or TRBV6-3 and TRBJ2-2, with 7 positions matching TRBD1. The trim removed 7 bases at V and 4 bases at J, leaving 3 bases unmatched. Germline V gives CDR1 MNHEY, CDR2 SVGEGT. The CDR3 runs 13 residues. This CDR3 reads CASTDRVTGELFF. The DNA of the CDR3 is TGTGCCAGCACCGACAGGGTCACCGGGGAGCTGTTTTTT.

In its sample, this clonotype was seen many times. This sequence joins TRBV29-1 and TRBJ2-7, with TRBD2 as a possible D gene (5 bases). Trimming removed 8 bases at V and 2 bases at J, with 13 bases between. Germline lookup yields CDR1 SQVTM and CDR2 ANQGSEA. The CDR3 contains 12 residues. DNA of the CDR3: TGCAGCATGAGGGTTTCCGCCTACGAGCAGTACTTC. Translation gives CSMRVSAYEQYF.

This clonotype appeared a few times. The chain is built from TRBV14 and TRBJ2-7; a possible D gene is TRBD2 (5 bases). The CDR3 runs 14 residues. The germline CDR1 and CDR2 sequences are SGHDN and FVKESK. Trimming took 1 base from V and 8 from J, leaving 15 bases between them. The CDR3 loop is CASSQANRAGKQYF. The CDR3 coding sequence is TGTGCCAGCAGCCAAGCTAATAGGGCGGGCAAGCAGTACTTC. The full variable domain, rest sourced from reference TRBV14 and TRBJ2-7, is EAGVTQFPSHSVIEKGQTVTLRCDPISGHDNLYWYRRVMGKEIKFLLHFVKESKQDESGMPNNRFLAERTGGTYSTLKVQPAELEDSGVYFCASSQANRAGKQYFGPGTRLTVT.

The chain couples TRBV20-1 to TRBJ2-5; 8 nucleotides line up with TRBD2. Germline V lookup: CDR1 DFQATT, CDR2 SNEGSKA (reference sequence). V gave up 0 bases and J gave up 4 bases; unmatched junction bases: 10. CDR3 length equals 16 residues. CDR3: CSARDSKRELLETQYF. The CDR3, as DNA: TGCAGTGCTAGAGATAGCAAGCGGGAGTTGCTAGAGACCCAGTACTTC.

The table lists this clonotype with a few counts. For the CDR3, the DNA is TGCGCCAGCAGCCCCCAGGACCTTAATGAAAAACTGTTTTTT. Its translation: CASSPQDLNEKLFF. V and J are TRBV5-1 and TRBJ1-4; D gene ambiguous. The CDR3 length is 14 residues. The germline CDR1 and CDR2 sequences are SGHRS and YFSETQ. Trimming removed 4 bases from V and 4 bases from J, with 11 bases in between.

V and J are TRBV6-5 and TRBJ1-2; 9 bases agree with TRBD1. With V trimmed by 2 bases and J by 4 bases, 17 bases remained unmatched. The CDR3 is 19 residues long. Germline values: CDR1 MNHEY, CDR2 SVGAGI. As DNA, the CDR3 is TGTGCCAGCAGTTACCGAATGACAGGGGGATTGGAGACTAGCTATGGCTACACCTTC. Translated, it gives CASSYRMTGGLETSYGYTF.

This clonotype was seen at least ten times. The CDR3 protein is CSAPTSGQTDTQYF. CDR3 bases: TGCAGTGCCCCGACTAGCGGCCAGACAGATACGCAGTATTTT. The V gene is TRBV20-1, the J gene TRBJ2-3; 9 positions agree with TRBD2. The germline V gene encodes CDR1 DFQATT and CDR2 SNEGSKA (reference sequence). The CDR3 is 14 residues long. The junction had 7 bases not matched to a gene; V was cut back by 6 bases and J by 3 bases.

This clonotype turned up a few times. The J gene is TRBJ1-2, the V gene TRBV7-9; no clear D. This CDR3 contains 15 residues. Trimming took 2 bases from V and 6 from J, leaving 16 bases between them. Germline V gene data show CDR1 as SEHNR and CDR2 as FQNEAQ (reference sequence). This CDR3 reads CASSLPSQAGHGYTF. Written as DNA, the CDR3 is TGTGCCAGCAGCTTACCCAGCCAGGCCGGGCATGGCTACACCTTC.

In this sample, this clonotype turned up a few times. V is TRBV27 and J is TRBJ2-2; 12 nucleotides match TRBD1. V shed 6 bases and J 7 bases; nucleotides not matched to a gene: 6. The CDR3 length is 15 residues. CDR1 and CDR2 (germline): MNHEY, SMNVEV (reference sequence). The CDR3 nucleotides are TGTGCCAGCAGATGGGGACAGGGGGCAGGCGGGGAGCTGTTTTTT. It translates to CASRWGQGAGGELFF.

This rearrangement joins TRBV7-2 to TRBJ2-1; possible D gene TRBD1, 6 bases. In germline, CDR1 is SGHTA, CDR2 FQGNSA. The V gene lost 4 bases and the J gene lost 0 bases, with 10 bases spanning the gap. The CDR3 runs 15 residues. The CDR3 loop is CASSSQGVSYNEQFF. The CDR3 coding sequence is TGTGCCAGCAGCTCACAGGGCGTCTCCTACAATGAGCAGTTCTTC. Together with reference TRBV7-2 and TRBJ2-1, the CDR3 gives the full variable domain: GAGVSQSPSNKVTEKGKDVELRCDPISGHTALYWYRQSLGQGLEFLIYFQGNSAPDKSGLPSDRFSAERTGGSVSTLTIQRTQQEDSAVYLCASSSQGVSYNEQFFGPGTRLTVL.

This clonotype was observed a handful of times. The genes are TRBV4-2 and TRBJ2-1, with 10 bases matching TRBD2. After removal of 1 base from V and 4 bases from J, the junction contained 4 bases not matched to a gene. The CDR3 has 16 residues. CDR1 and CDR2 from the germline V gene are LGHNA and YNFKEQ. The CDR3: CASSQGTSGLYNEQFF. CDR3 nucleotides: TGTGCCAGCAGCCAAGGGACTAGCGGATTATACAATGAGCAGTTCTTC.

This chain joins TRBV7-3 and TRBJ2-3; TRBD2 matches 9 bases. There are 16 residues in the CDR3. The V gene's germline CDR1 is SGHTA and CDR2 FQGTGA. The V segment lost 5 bases and the J segment 2 bases; nucleotides outside the gene matches: 8. CDR3 nucleotides: TGTGCCAGCAGCAAGGGAAGACTAGCGGCCACAGATACGCAGTATTTT. The encoded protein is CASSKGRLAATDTQYF.

The chain uses TRBV14 and TRBJ2-1; TRBD2 matches 10 bases. V lost 4 bases, J lost 4 bases, and 4 bases stayed unmatched. The CDR3 contains 15 residues. Germline loops: CDR1 SGHDN, CDR2 FVKESK. CDR3 protein: CASSRPGLAYNEQFF. The CDR3 bases are TGTGCCAGCAGCCGACCGGGACTAGCGTACAATGAGCAGTTCTTC.

The chain couples TRBV7-2 to TRBJ1-2; D remains ambiguous. Trimming shortened V by 3 bases and J by 0 bases, and 8 bases separated the two germline ends. Germline V gene data show CDR1 as SGHTA and CDR2 as FQGNSA. This CDR3 has 14 amino acids. Here the CDR3 DNA reads TGTGCCAGCAGCTTCAGGCCGACTAACTATGGCTACACCTTC. Amino acids: CASSFRPTNYGYTF. Drawing the rest from reference TRBV7-2 and TRBJ1-2, the complete variable domain is GAGVSQSPSNKVTEKGKDVELRCDPISGHTALYWYRQSLGQGLEFLIYFQGNSAPDKSGLPSDRFSAERTGGSVSTLTIQRTQQEDSAVYLCASSFRPTNYGYTFGSGTRLTVV.